The entry that follows covers one T cell receptor beta chain sequence. Antigen: not known. Data came from immunoSEQ multiplex PCR; TCRdb stores just in-frame clones and leaves some out. The sample yields about 61,000 clones, approximately 82% seen once. The CDR3 has 12 amino acids. Trimming removed 5 bases from V and 8 bases from J, with 13 bases in between. Germline V gene data show CDR1 as GTSNPN and CDR2 as SVGIG (reference sequence). Exclusion of a patient followed from autoimmune disease history or systemic immunosuppression. The sample comes from a study of OX40 agonist ivuxolimab in advanced cancers. Study-wide background: Patients with prior anti-PD-1, anti-PD-L1 or anti-CTLA-4 therapy were eligible; approximately 37% had some. Partial responses occurred in Three dose-escalation patients, one with hepatocellular carcinoma and two with cutaneous melanoma.

Study-wide points: Expanded peripheral T-cell antigen specificity went undetermined.

The sequenced sample was CD4+ or CD8+ T cells sorted from blood, obtained in a trial of the OX40 agonist ivuxolimab. The source of this sequence is an adult with an advanced solid tumor such as melanoma, head and neck, liver or kidney cancer. The chain is built from TRBV30 and TRBJ1-5; TRBD1 might be the D (6 bases). DNA of the CDR3: TGTGCCTGGGCAGGGGCGAGTGAGCCCCAGCATTTT. Encoded protein: CAWAGASEPQHF.